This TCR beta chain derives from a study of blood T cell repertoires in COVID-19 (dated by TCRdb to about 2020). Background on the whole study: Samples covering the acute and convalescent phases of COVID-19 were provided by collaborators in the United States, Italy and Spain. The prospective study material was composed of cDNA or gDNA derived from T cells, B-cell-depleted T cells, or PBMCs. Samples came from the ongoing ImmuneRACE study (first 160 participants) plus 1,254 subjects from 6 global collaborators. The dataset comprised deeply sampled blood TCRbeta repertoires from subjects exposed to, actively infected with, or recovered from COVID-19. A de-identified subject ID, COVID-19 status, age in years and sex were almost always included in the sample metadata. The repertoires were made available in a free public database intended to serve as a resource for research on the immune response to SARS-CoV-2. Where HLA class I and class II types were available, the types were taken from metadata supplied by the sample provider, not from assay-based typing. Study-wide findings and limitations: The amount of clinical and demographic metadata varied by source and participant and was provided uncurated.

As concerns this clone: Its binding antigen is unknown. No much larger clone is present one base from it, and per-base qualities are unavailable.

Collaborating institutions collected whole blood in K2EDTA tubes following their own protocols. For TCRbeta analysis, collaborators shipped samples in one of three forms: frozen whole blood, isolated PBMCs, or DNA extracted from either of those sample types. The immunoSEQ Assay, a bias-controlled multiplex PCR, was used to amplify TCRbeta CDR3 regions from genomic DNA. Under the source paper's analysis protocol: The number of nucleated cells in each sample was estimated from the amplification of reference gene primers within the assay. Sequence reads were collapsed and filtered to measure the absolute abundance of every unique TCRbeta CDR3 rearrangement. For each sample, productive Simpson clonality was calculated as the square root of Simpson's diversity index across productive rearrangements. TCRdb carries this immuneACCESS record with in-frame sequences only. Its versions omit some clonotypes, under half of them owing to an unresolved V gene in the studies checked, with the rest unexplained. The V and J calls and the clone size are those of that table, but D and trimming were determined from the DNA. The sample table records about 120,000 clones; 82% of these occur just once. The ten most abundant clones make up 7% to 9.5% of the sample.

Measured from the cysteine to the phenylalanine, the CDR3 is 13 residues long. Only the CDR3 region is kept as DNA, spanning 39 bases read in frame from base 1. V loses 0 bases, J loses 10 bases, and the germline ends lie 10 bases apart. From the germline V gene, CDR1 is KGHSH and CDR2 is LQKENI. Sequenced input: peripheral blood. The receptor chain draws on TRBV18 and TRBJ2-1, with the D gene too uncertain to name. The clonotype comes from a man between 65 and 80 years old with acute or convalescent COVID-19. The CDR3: CASSPPQVREQFF. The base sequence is TGTGCCAGCTCACCACCCCAGGTTCGGGAGCAGTTCTTC.